These 19 T cell receptor beta chains were sequenced from one sample in a study of T cells in Graves' hyperthyroidism and ophthalmopathy (dated by TCRdb to the late 2010s). The library was made by multiplex PCR. Sequencer: Illumina HiSeq 2000. The TCR beta CDR3 regions were amplified from RNA transcripts. The first round of RT-PCR for the TCR CDR3 was performed with the HTBI primer set and the Qiagen OneStep RT-PCR kit. Starting from the raw public reads, TCRdb applied fastp trimming at Q25, assembled clones with MiXCR and retained in-frame beta chains. Each CDR3 protein appears once, grouped with its most common genes and DNA. The sample includes about 350,000 distinct CDR3 sequences, with approximately 15% observed a single time. Of the sample, around 25% falls within the top ten clones. Specimen: blood. Receptors originate from a woman in her thirties with Graves' hyperthyroidism.

This clonotype was seen many times. The chain carries TRBV20-1 and TRBJ1-5; D ambiguous. This CDR3 region has 15 residues. The ends were cut back, 0 bases at V and 5 bases at J, with 14 bases in the middle. Germline V lookup: CDR1 DFQATT, CDR2 SNEGSKA (reference sequence). CDR3 loop: CSARDFGRKDQPQHF. The DNA of the CDR3 is TGCAGTGCTAGAGATTTTGGCCGCAAGGATCAGCCCCAGCATTTT.

This clonotype was counted at least ten times. This chain connects TRBV12-3 or TRBV12-4 to TRBJ2-5; 7 bases match TRBD2. The CDR3 contains 15 residues. The J segment lost 1 base and the V segment lost 6 bases, leaving 8 bases of the junction unmatched. This CDR3 is CASSLRGLVQETQYF. In DNA, the CDR3 is TGTGCCAGCAGCCTACGCGGACTAGTCCAAGAGACCCAGTACTTC.

This clonotype came up many times. The rearrangement uses TRBV3-1 and TRBJ2-1; TRBD2 matches at 11 bases. CDR1 is LGHDT, CDR2 YNNKEL, per germline (reference sequence). CDR3 size: 14 residues. V was pared by 6 bases and J by 4 bases, with 2 bases of the junction left unmatched. CDR3 protein: CASRGTSGYNEQFF. The DNA for the CDR3 is TGTGCCAGCAGAGGGACTAGCGGTTACAATGAGCAGTTCTTC.

This clonotype was counted at least ten times. CDR3 region: CASSSNPRRGLRYNEQFF. CDR3 coding DNA: TGTGCCAGCAGTTCTAACCCTCGTCGGGGACTACGATACAATGAGCAGTTCTTC. The chain recombines TRBV6-2 or TRBV6-3 with TRBJ2-1, with TRBD2 identical over 7 bases. This CDR3 has 18 amino acids. Looked up from germline, CDR1 is MNHEY and CDR2 is SVGEGT. Losses at the gene ends were 4 bases for V and 4 bases for J; bases not matched to a gene: 16.

There are many counts of this clonotype. The chain employs TRBV28 and TRBJ1-1; 9 bases agree with TRBD1. Germline V lookup: CDR1 MDHEN, CDR2 SYDVKM. V lost 5 bases to trimming and J lost 0 bases; unmatched junction nucleotides: 13. There are 18 residues in the CDR3. The CDR3 region is CASSDLGTGLVMNTEAFF. The CDR3 DNA sequence: TGTGCCAGCAGTGACCTCGGGACAGGGTTAGTAATGAACACTGAAGCTTTCTTT.

The chain recombines TRBV20-1 with TRBJ1-5, with D tentatively TRBD1 (5 bases). The V and J ends lost 1 base and 4 bases respectively, with 14 bases between them. The length of the CDR3 is 15 residues. CDR1 is DFQATT and CDR2 is SNEGSKA in the germline V gene (reference sequence). The CDR3 DNA reads as TGCAGTGCTAGAGCGGGGCGGGGGGGTAATCAGCCCCAGCATTTT. It yields the protein CSARAGRGGNQPQHF.

Many counts were recorded for this clonotype. The rearrangement joins TRBV12-3 or TRBV12-4 to TRBJ1-5; D is unclear. V lost 2 bases to trimming and J lost 0 bases, with 14 bases between them. The CDR3 is 17 amino acids. The CDR3 loop is CASSLYPGEISNQPQHF. The CDR3 DNA reads TGTGCCAGCAGTTTATACCCGGGCGAAATTAGCAATCAGCCCCAGCATTTT.

This clonotype was seen at least ten times. The V and J genes are TRBV29-1 and TRBJ2-5, with TRBD2 matching over 10 bases. CDR3 size: 14 residues. Germline lookup yields CDR1 SQVTM and CDR2 ANQGSEA. Germline trimming cut 1 base from V and 3 bases from J; bases unmatched to any gene: 2. CDR3 region: CSVEGTSGKETQYF. The CDR3 coding sequence is TGCAGCGTTGAAGGGACTAGCGGAAAAGAGACCCAGTACTTC.

This clonotype was recorded many times. The rearrangement uses TRBV28 and TRBJ2-7; 12 bases fit TRBD1. V was pared by 2 bases and J by 7 bases, with 6 bases of the junction left unmatched. Germline CDR1 is MDHEN and CDR2 is SYDVKM. CDR3 length equals 15 residues. CDR3 residues: CASSLAGQGAEEQYF. CDR3 nucleotides: TGTGCCAGCAGTTTAGCGGGACAGGGGGCCGAAGAGCAGTACTTC. Variable domain in full (rest from reference TRBV28 and TRBJ2-7): DVKVTQSSRYLVKRTGEKVFLECVQDMDHENMFWYRQDPGLGLRLIYFSYDVKMKEKGDIPEGYSVSREKKERFSLILESASTNQTSMYLCASSLAGQGAEEQYFGPGTRLTVT.

The chain employs TRBV28 and TRBJ2-2; D might be TRBD2 (5 bases). Trimming removed 3 bases at V and 6 bases at J, with 20 bases between. The CDR3 loop spans 17 amino acids. Germline V gene data show CDR1 as MDHEN and CDR2 as SYDVKM. The CDR3: CASSLGFGKWVAGELFF. The DNA of the CDR3 is TGTGCCAGCAGTTTGGGATTCGGGAAATGGGTCGCCGGGGAGCTGTTTTTT.

The chain recombines TRBV7-3 with TRBJ2-3; D may correspond to TRBD1 or TRBD2 (5 bases each). CDR1 SGHTA and CDR2 FQGTGA come from the germline V gene. The CDR3 contains 16 residues. V was trimmed by 2 bases and J by 4 bases, leaving 16 bases between them. CDR3 protein: CASSLSTGTFADTQYF. CDR3 coding DNA: TGTGCCAGCAGCTTATCGACCGGGACGTTCGCAGATACGCAGTATTTT.

At least ten counts were recorded for this clonotype. The rearrangement joins TRBV7-2 to TRBJ2-2, with a tentative D call TRBD1 (5 bases). The germline V gene encodes CDR1 SGHTA and CDR2 FQGNSA. V was shortened by 6 bases and J by 14 bases, with 19 bases between the two germline ends. This CDR3 region has 13 residues. This CDR3 reads CASSPTGGRGLFF. DNA of the CDR3: TGTGCCAGCAGTCCCACGGGCGGTAGGGGACTGTTTTTT.

J is TRBJ1-2 and V is TRBV18; 7 bases map to TRBD1. Germline V gene sequence: CDR1 KGHSH, CDR2 LQKENI. The V and J ends lost 3 bases and 4 bases, in that order; junction bases with no gene match: 11. The CDR3 loop spans 16 amino acids. As DNA, the CDR3 is TGTGCCAGCTCACCGGGCGCGACAGGGCTGATCTATGGCTACACCTTC. Protein product: CASSPGATGLIYGYTF. The full variable domain, in which reference TRBV18 and TRBJ1-2 provide the parts outside the CDR3, is NAGVMQNPRHLVRRRGQEARLRCSPMKGHSHVYWYRQLPEEGLKFMVYLQKENIIDESGMPKERFSAEFPKEGPSILRIQQVVRGDSAAYFCASSPGATGLIYGYTFGSGTRLTVV.

This clonotype was detected only a few times. The rearrangement links TRBV19 to TRBJ2-6; TRBD1 is a possible D gene (6 bases). Germline assignment: CDR1 LNHDA and CDR2 SQIVND (reference sequence). V dropped 6 bases and J dropped 0 bases, with 18 bases sitting between them. The CDR3 contains 18 residues. As DNA, the CDR3 is TGTGCCAGTAGGGATCCGGGACAAGGAACCTCTGGGGCCAACGTCCTGACTTTC. It yields the protein CASRDPGQGTSGANVLTF.

The chain uses TRBV6-1 and TRBJ2-7; 12 bases fit TRBD1. The CDR3 is made up of 12 amino acids. From germline, CDR1 is MNHNS and CDR2 SASEGT. J lost 13 bases, V lost 5 bases, and 6 bases had no gene match. CDR3 sequence: CASSPRDRGQYF. The CDR3 DNA is TGTGCCAGCAGTCCCCGGGACAGGGGGCAATACTTC.

At least ten counts were recorded for this clonotype. The chain combines TRBV7-9 with TRBJ2-7, with D unresolved. V lost 1 base and J lost 1, with 8 bases in between. The CDR3 has 14 amino acids. CDR1 and CDR2 (germline): SEHNR, FQNEAQ (reference sequence). The CDR3 is CASSLDSESYEQYF. The CDR3 nucleotides are TGTGCCAGCAGCTTAGACTCAGAGTCCTACGAGCAGTACTTC.

This clonotype was seen repeatedly, ten times or more. The chain employs TRBV7-8 and TRBJ1-1; D is uncertain. The CDR3 covers 15 residues. CDR1 is SGHVS, CDR2 FQNEAQ, per germline. The V gene lost 2 bases and the J gene lost 5 bases, with 15 bases spanning the gap. As DNA, the CDR3 is TGTGCCAGCAGCTTAATTTCGGAGGGTGTGACTGAAGCTTTCTTT. Encoded protein: CASSLISEGVTEAFF. Full variable domain (rest looked up from reference TRBV7-8 and TRBJ1-1): GAGVSQSPRYKVAKRGQDVALRCDPISGHVSLFWYQQALGQGPEFLTYFQNEAQLDKSGLPSDRFFAERPEGSVSTLKIQRTQQEDSAVYLCASSLISEGVTEAFFGQGTRLTVV.

V usage is TRBV29-1 and J usage is TRBJ1-5; D remains ambiguous. Germline CDR1 reads SQVTM; CDR2 reads ANQGSEA. The CDR3 sequence is 13 residues long. Trimming left V 4 bases short and J 3 bases short, with 10 bases between. The CDR3 DNA is TGCAGCGTTGGACGCGGCCCCAATCAGCCCCAGCATTTT. Its translation: CSVGRGPNQPQHF.

A note on this clonotype: This may arise from a read error, as a much more abundant clone is one base away. The V gene is TRBV7-9, the J gene TRBJ2-5; D call uncertain. The CDR3 extends over 16 amino acids. Germline CDR1 SEHNR, CDR2 FQNEAQ (reference sequence). CDR3 in amino acids: CASSLGGRQLEEIQYF. The DNA of the CDR3 is TGTGCCAGCAGCTTAGGCGGTCGTCAACTTGAAGAGATCCAGTACTTC.